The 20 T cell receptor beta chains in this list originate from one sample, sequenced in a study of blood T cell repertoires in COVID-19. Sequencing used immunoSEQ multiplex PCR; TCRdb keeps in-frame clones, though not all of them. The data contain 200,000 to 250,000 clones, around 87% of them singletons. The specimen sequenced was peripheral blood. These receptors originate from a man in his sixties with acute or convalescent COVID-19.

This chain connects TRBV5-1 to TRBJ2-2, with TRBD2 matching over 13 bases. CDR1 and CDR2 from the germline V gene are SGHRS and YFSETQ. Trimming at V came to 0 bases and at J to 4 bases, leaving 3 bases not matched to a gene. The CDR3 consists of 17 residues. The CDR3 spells CASSLAGTSGVTGELFF. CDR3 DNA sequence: TGCGCCAGCAGCTTGGCCGGGACTAGCGGGGTCACCGGGGAGCTGTTTTTT.

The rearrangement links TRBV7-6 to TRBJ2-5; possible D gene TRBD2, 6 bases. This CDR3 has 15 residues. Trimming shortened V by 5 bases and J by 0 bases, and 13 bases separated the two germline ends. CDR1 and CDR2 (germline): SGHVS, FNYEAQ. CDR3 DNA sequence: TGTGCCAGCAGCGTGGGACTTCTATACCAAGAGACCCAGTACTTC. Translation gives CASSVGLLYQETQYF.

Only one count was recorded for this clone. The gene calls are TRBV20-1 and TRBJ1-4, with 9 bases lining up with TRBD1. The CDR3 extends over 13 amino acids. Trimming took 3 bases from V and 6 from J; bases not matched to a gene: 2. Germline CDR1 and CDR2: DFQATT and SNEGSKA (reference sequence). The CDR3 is CSASWDRDEKLFF. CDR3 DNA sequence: TGCAGTGCTAGTTGGGACAGGGATGAAAAACTGTTTTTT.

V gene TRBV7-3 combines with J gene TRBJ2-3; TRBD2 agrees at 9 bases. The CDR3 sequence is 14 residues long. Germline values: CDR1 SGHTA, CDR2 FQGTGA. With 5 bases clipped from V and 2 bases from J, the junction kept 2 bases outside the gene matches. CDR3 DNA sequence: TGTGCCAGCAGCGTAGCGGGGGCCACAGATACGCAGTATTTT. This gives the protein CASSVAGATDTQYF.

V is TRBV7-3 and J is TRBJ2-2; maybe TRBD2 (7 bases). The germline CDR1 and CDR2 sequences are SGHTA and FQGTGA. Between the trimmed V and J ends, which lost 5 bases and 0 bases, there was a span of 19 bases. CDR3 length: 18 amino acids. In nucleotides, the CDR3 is TGTGCCAGCAGCCAAGCCTTGGGGGGGGCTGCGAACACCGGGGAGCTGTTTTTT. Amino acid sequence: CASSQALGGAANTGELFF. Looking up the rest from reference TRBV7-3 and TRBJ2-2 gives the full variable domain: GAGVSQTPSNKVTEKGKYVELRCDPISGHTALYWYRQSLGQGPEFLIYFQGTGAADDSGLPNDRFFAVRPEGSVSTLKIQRTERGDSAVYLCASSQALGGAANTGELFFGEGSRLTVL.

CDR3 nucleotides: TGTGCCAGCAGCCCCTCGGCGGGGGTGCGCACAGATACGCAGTATTTT. This translates into CASSPSAGVRTDTQYF. The V and J genes are TRBV5-6 and TRBJ2-3, with TRBD2 identical over 7 bases. The CDR3 contains 16 residues. Germline-derived CDR1 and CDR2 are SGHDT and YYEEEE. V lost 4 bases, J lost 1 base, and 9 bases stayed unmatched.

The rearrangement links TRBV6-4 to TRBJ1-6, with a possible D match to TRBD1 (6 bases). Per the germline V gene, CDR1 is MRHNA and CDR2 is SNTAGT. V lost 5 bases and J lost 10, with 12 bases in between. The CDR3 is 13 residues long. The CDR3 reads CASSRDIRSPLHF. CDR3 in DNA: TGTGCCAGCAGTAGGGACATTAGGTCACCCCTCCACTTT.

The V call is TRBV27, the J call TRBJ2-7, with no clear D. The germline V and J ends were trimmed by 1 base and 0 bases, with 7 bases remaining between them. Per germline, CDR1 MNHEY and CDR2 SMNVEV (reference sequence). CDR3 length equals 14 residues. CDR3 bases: TGTGCCAGCAGTTTATTCTCCAGCTCCTACGAGCAGTACTTC. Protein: CASSLFSSSYEQYF.

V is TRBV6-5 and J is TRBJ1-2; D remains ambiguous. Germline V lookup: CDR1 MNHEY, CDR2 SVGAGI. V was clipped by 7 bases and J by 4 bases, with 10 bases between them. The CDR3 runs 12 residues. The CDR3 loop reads CASTRGSYGYTF. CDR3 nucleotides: TGTGCCAGCACCCGGGGTTCCTATGGCTACACCTTC.

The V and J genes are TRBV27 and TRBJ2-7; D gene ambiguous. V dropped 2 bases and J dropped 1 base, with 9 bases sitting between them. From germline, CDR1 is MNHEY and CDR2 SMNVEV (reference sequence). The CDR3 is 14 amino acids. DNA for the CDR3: TGTGCCAGCAGTTTAAATCGCCAGTCCTACGAGCAGTACTTC. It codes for CASSLNRQSYEQYF.

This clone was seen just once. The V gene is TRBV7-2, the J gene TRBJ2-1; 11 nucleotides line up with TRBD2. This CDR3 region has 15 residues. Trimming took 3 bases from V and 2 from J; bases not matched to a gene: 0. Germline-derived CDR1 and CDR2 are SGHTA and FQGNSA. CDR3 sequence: CASSFSGGAYNEQFF. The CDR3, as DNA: TGTGCCAGCAGCTTTAGCGGGGGGGCCTACAATGAGCAGTTCTTC.

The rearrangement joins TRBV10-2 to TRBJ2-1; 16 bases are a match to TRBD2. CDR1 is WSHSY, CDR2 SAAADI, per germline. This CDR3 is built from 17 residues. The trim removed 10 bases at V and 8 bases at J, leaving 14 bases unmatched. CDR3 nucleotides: TGCGCCACCAGGGGGACTAGCGGGGGGGCCGGTCCCGATGAGCAGTTCTTC. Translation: CATRGTSGGAGPDEQFF.

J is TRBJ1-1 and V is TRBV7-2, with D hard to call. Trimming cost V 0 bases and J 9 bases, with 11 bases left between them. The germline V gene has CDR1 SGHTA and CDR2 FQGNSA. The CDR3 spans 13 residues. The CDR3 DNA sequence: TGTGCCAGCAGCTTAGCCCCTAGCAAACAAGCTTTCTTT. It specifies CASSLAPSKQAFF.

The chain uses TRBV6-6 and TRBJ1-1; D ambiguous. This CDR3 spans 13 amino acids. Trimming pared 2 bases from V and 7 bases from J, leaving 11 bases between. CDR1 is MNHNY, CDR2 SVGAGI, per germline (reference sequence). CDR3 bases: TGTGCCAGCAGTTACGCGGGTAGGAATGAAGCTTTCTTT. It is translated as CASSYAGRNEAFF.

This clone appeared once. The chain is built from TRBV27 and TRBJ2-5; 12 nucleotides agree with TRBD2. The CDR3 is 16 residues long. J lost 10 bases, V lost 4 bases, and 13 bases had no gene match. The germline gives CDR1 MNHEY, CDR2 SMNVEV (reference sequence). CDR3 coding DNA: TGTGCCAGCAGTTCCTCGGTAACTAGCGGGGGGCGACACCAGTACTTC. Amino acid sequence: CASSSSVTSGGRHQYF.

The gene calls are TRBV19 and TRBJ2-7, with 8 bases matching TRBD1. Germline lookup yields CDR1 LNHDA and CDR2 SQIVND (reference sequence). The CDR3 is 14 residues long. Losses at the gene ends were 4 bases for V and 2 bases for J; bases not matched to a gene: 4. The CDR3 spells CASSTGQAPYEQYF. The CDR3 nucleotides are TGTGCCAGTAGTACGGGACAGGCGCCCTACGAGCAGTACTTC.

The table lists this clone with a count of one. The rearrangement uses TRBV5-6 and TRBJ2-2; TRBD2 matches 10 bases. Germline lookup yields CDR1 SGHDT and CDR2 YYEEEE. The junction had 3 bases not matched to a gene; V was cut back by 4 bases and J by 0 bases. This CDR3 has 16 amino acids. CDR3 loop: CASSILAGANTGELFF. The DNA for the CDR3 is TGTGCCAGCAGCATCCTAGCGGGAGCGAACACCGGGGAGCTGTTTTTT.

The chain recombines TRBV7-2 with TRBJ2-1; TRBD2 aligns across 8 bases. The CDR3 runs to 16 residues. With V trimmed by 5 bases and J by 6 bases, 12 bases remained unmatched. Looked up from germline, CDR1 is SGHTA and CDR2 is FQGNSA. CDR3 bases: TGTGCCAGCAGCGCAGACTACCAGCGGGGGATCAATGAGCAGTTCTTC. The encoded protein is CASSADYQRGINEQFF.

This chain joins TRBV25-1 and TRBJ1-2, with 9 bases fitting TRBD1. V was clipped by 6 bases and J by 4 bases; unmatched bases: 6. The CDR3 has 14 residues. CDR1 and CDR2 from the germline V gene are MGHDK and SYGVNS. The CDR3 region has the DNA TGTGCCAGCAGCGCCGGGACAGGGCTCTATGGCTACACCTTC. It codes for CASSAGTGLYGYTF.

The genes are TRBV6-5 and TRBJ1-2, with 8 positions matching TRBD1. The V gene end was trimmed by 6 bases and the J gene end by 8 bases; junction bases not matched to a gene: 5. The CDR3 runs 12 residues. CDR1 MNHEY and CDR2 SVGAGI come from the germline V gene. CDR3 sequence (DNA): TGTGCCAGCAGGCGACAGGGGTGGGGCTACACCTTC. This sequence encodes CASRRQGWGYTF.